Each of the 26 T cell receptor beta chains below was sequenced from the same sample in a study of T cell responses to AZD1222 COVID-19 vaccine. The assay was immunoSEQ multiplex PCR, and TCRdb's table has in-frame clones only and misses some. The sample records tens of thousands of clones, approximately 83% being singletons. The sample here was peripheral blood, taken on day 0 of AZD1222 vaccination. The receptors shown here come from an adult in good health.

The V gene is TRBV19, the J gene TRBJ1-6; D remains ambiguous. Germline V gene sequence: CDR1 LNHDA, CDR2 SQIVND (reference sequence). There are 17 residues in the CDR3. V was shortened by 3 bases and J by 0 bases, with 12 bases between the two germline ends. The CDR3, as DNA: TGTGCCAGTAGTATGATAGTTGCGAGCTCCTATAATTCACCCCTCCACTTT. Residues: CASSMIVASSYNSPLHF.

The chain has TRBV6-5 and TRBJ1-5; D gene ambiguous. Per the germline V gene, CDR1 is MNHEY and CDR2 is SVGAGI. The CDR3 runs to 15 residues. V was pared by 7 bases and J by 3 bases, with 16 bases between. CDR3 in DNA: TGTGCCAGCACCCCGTCCGTTACTCTCAATCAGCCCCAGCATTTT. Translation gives CASTPSVTLNQPQHF.

This chain uses TRBV6-6 with TRBJ1-2; 7 positions match TRBD1. This CDR3 is 11 amino acids long. Unmatched junction bases numbered 10, after V lost 8 bases and J lost 13 bases. CDR1 is MNHNY, CDR2 SVGAGI, per germline (reference sequence). In DNA form, the CDR3 reads TGTGCCAGCCATCGGACAGGAGTTGTCACCTTC. Encoded protein: CASHRTGVVTF.

This clone has only one observation. This CDR3 reads CASSITGRGNTIYF. CDR3 bases: TGTGCCAGCAGTATAACAGGGAGAGGAAACACCATATATTTT. V is TRBV6-5 and J is TRBJ1-3; perhaps TRBD1 as D (6 bases). Germline lookup yields CDR1 MNHEY and CDR2 SVGAGI. The CDR3 contains 14 residues. V gave up 5 bases and J gave up 4 bases, with 12 bases separating them.

The J gene is TRBJ2-7, the V gene TRBV28, with a possible D match to TRBD1 (6 bases). Germline CDR1 MDHEN, CDR2 SYDVKM. Deletions cut 7 bases from V and 4 bases from J, with 29 bases between. The CDR3 is 18 residues long. The CDR3 loop reads CASIPEINRVKGVYEQYF. In nucleotides, the CDR3 is TGTGCCAGCATCCCAGAGATTAACAGGGTCAAAGGGGTTTACGAGCAGTACTTC.

This chain links TRBV30 with TRBJ2-7; D is uncertain. Trimming cost V 8 bases and J 5 bases, with 13 bases left between them. The CDR3 length is 11 residues. Looked up from germline, CDR1 is GTSNPN and CDR2 is SVGIG (reference sequence). CDR3 protein: CALSQNDEQYF. The CDR3 DNA reads TGTGCCCTTAGTCAAAACGACGAGCAGTACTTC.

The V gene is TRBV14, the J gene TRBJ2-3; no clear D. This CDR3 is 13 amino acids long. Trimming took 3 bases from V and 9 from J, leaving 13 bases between them. The germline V gene has CDR1 SGHDN and CDR2 FVKESK. The CDR3 sequence is CASSQGLYATQYF. For the CDR3, the DNA is TGTGCCAGCAGCCAGGGTCTTTATGCCACGCAGTATTTT.

The chain carries TRBV28 and TRBJ2-1; 7 positions agree with TRBD2. V lost 5 bases to trimming and J lost 0 bases; unmatched junction nucleotides: 4. CDR1 MDHEN and CDR2 SYDVKM come from the germline V gene. CDR3 length equals 15 residues. The CDR3: CASSPGGSSYNEQFF. CDR3 in DNA: TGTGCCAGCAGTCCCGGGGGGAGCTCCTACAATGAGCAGTTCTTC. The whole variable domain, remainder taken from reference TRBV28 and TRBJ2-1, is DVKVTQSSRYLVKRTGEKVFLECVQDMDHENMFWYRQDPGLGLRLIYFSYDVKMKEKGDIPEGYSVSREKKERFSLILESASTNQTSMYLCASSPGGSSYNEQFFGPGTRLTVL.

The genes are TRBV6-1 and TRBJ1-2, with D uncertain. Per germline, CDR1 MNHNS and CDR2 SASEGT. The CDR3 consists of 14 residues. Trimming removed 2 bases from V and 4 bases from J, with 11 bases in between. The CDR3 DNA reads TGTGCCAGCAGTGAACTCGGTGGAGGCTATGGCTACACCTTC. Its translation is CASSELGGGYGYTF.

This clone has only a few counts. The rearrangement uses TRBV5-6 and TRBJ2-3; 7 nucleotides line up with TRBD2. V shed 7 bases and J 8 bases; nucleotides not matched to a gene: 13. The CDR3 consists of 14 residues. CDR1 is SGHDT, CDR2 YYEEEE, per germline. The CDR3 DNA reads as TGTGCCAGCGGGACCAGCGGGGCTCGGGGTACGCAGTATTTT. Translation: CASGTSGARGTQYF.

The chain carries TRBV6-5 and TRBJ1-3; D unclear. This CDR3 is 13 amino acids long. Trimming pared 6 bases from V and 0 bases from J, leaving 6 bases between. Per the germline V gene, CDR1 is MNHEY and CDR2 is SVGAGI. The CDR3, as DNA: TGTGCCAGCAGGGCCATCTCTGGAAACACCATATATTTT. Translated: CASRAISGNTIYF.

V and J are TRBV6-5 and TRBJ2-1, with unresolved D. The V end was cut by 6 bases, the J end by 4 bases, with 13 bases between. The CDR3 totals 14 residues. The germline gives CDR1 MNHEY, CDR2 SVGAGI. Here the CDR3 DNA reads TGTGCCAGCAGCCGGCGGAGACCTTACAATGAGCAGTTCTTC. Its protein is CASSRRRPYNEQFF.

The chain joins TRBV5-1 to TRBJ2-5; D is unresolved. V was clipped by 1 base and J by 5 bases, with 9 bases between them. Germline CDR1 reads SGHRS; CDR2 reads YFSETQ. The CDR3 contains 13 residues. The CDR3 DNA reads as TGCGCCAGCAGCTTGCCAGTCCGGGAGACCCAGTACTTC. Amino acids: CASSLPVRETQYF.

This sequence joins TRBV11-3 and TRBJ2-5; tentative D call: TRBD2 (5 bases). The V gene lost 5 bases and the J gene lost 7 bases, with 14 bases spanning the gap. The CDR3 covers 13 residues. CDR1 is SGHNT and CDR2 is YENEEA in the germline V gene. CDR3 in amino acids: CASSRTAVGTQYF. The CDR3 DNA follows: TGTGCCAGCAGCCGAACAGCGGTGGGGACCCAGTACTTC.

The chain employs TRBV6-5 and TRBJ2-7; D might be TRBD1 or TRBD2, each matching 6 bases. Trimming left V 3 bases short and J 5 bases short, with 14 bases between. Germline V gene sequence: CDR1 MNHEY, CDR2 SVGAGI. The CDR3 runs 14 residues. CDR3 region: CASSYIQGRHEQYF. The CDR3 DNA reads TGTGCCAGCAGTTATATCCAGGGGAGGCACGAGCAGTACTTC.

The rearrangement joins TRBV7-2 to TRBJ1-1; TRBD1 is a possible D gene (5 bases). The CDR3 sequence is 16 residues long. Germline V lookup: CDR1 SGHTA, CDR2 FQGNSA. V was pared by 5 bases and J by 0 bases, with 16 bases between. The CDR3, as DNA: TGTGCCAGCAGCCATAGCTCGGGACGGCTGAACACTGAAGCTTTCTTT. This gives the protein CASSHSSGRLNTEAFF.

This chain links TRBV2 with TRBJ2-7; 11 nucleotides align to TRBD2. V shed 6 bases and J 7 bases; nucleotides not matched to a gene: 11. Germline loops: CDR1 SNHLY, CDR2 FYNNEI. The CDR3 totals 15 residues. CDR3 in DNA: TGTGCCAGCAGACTAACTAGCGGGAGACATGGAGAGCAGTACTTC. Its translation: CASRLTSGRHGEQYF.

The rearrangement uses TRBV12-3 or TRBV12-4 and TRBJ2-2; D not certain. Trimming left V 5 bases short and J 5 bases short, with 6 bases between. The CDR3 is 12 amino acids. The CDR3 protein is CASSLGTGELFF. The CDR3 DNA sequence: TGTGCCAGCAGTCTAGGGACCGGGGAGCTGTTTTTT.

This clone was picked up one time. The chain uses TRBV2 and TRBJ1-2; TRBD1 is a possible D gene (5 bases). Between the trimmed V and J ends, which lost 2 bases and 3 bases, there was a span of 10 bases. CDR1 and CDR2 from the germline V gene are SNHLY and FYNNEI. The CDR3 is made up of 14 amino acids. CDR3 DNA: TGTGCCAGCAGTGAAACCAGGGTAGACTATGGCTACACCTTC. Translated: CASSETRVDYGYTF.

CDR3 residues: CASSMTNEKLFF. For the CDR3, the DNA is TGTGCCAGTAGTATGACTAATGAAAAACTGTTTTTT. This chain connects TRBV19 to TRBJ1-4, with D uncertain. V lost 3 bases and J 2 bases, leaving 1 base between the germline ends. Per germline, CDR1 LNHDA and CDR2 SQIVND (reference sequence). The CDR3 is made up of 12 amino acids.

V and J are TRBV3-1 (or the pseudogene TRBV3-2) and TRBJ2-1, with a possible D match to TRBD1 (6 bases). This CDR3 has 15 residues. Trimming left V 0 bases short and J 5 bases short, with 11 bases between. Looked up from germline, CDR1 is LGHDT and CDR2 is YNNKEL (reference sequence). Written as DNA, the CDR3 is TGTGCCAGCAGCCAAGATACAGGGCTCCACAATGAGCAGTTCTTC. Amino acids: CASSQDTGLHNEQFF.

V and J are TRBV6-5 and TRBJ1-1, with D perhaps TRBD1 (6 bases). Germline lookup yields CDR1 MNHEY and CDR2 SVGAGI. V shed 2 bases and J shed 1 base, with 8 bases lying between them. The CDR3 runs 14 residues. For the CDR3, the DNA is TGTGCCAGCAGTTACGGACAGCCGAACACTGAAGCTTTCTTT. Translation gives CASSYGQPNTEAFF.

V and J are TRBV6-5 and TRBJ2-7, with D perhaps being TRBD1 or TRBD2 (5 bases each). The CDR3 sequence is 15 residues long. The germline V gene has CDR1 MNHEY and CDR2 SVGAGI. Trimming shortened V by 7 bases and J by 4 bases, and 20 bases separated the two germline ends. The CDR3 sequence: CASTGSGRENYEQYF. As DNA, the CDR3 is TGTGCCAGCACGGGATCGGGACGGGAAAATTACGAGCAGTACTTC.

The chain couples TRBV7-9 to TRBJ1-4; D might be TRBD1 (5 bases). The CDR3 totals 16 residues. CDR1 SEHNR and CDR2 FQNEAQ come from the germline V gene (reference sequence). Trimming stripped 3 bases from V and 6 bases from J, with 17 bases between. This CDR3 is CASSFRSGIADEKLFF. CDR3 nucleotide sequence: TGTGCCAGCAGCTTTCGGTCAGGGATTGCTGATGAAAAACTGTTTTTT.

This CDR3 reads CASSSALGQANYGYTF. The CDR3 DNA is TGTGCCAGCAGTTCGGCCTTGGGGCAGGCTAACTATGGCTACACCTTC. The J gene is TRBJ1-2, the V gene TRBV11-2, with D possibly being TRBD1 (5 bases). Per germline, CDR1 SGHAT and CDR2 FQNNGV. With 6 bases removed from V and 0 bases from J, the gap between germline ends came to 17 bases. CDR3 length: 16 residues.

The gene calls are TRBV20-1 and TRBJ1-1; a weak D match, TRBD1 (5 bases). Trimming pared 8 bases from V and 6 bases from J, leaving 10 bases between. The CDR3 is 10 residues long. The germline V gene has CDR1 DFQATT and CDR2 SNEGSKA (reference sequence). The DNA for the CDR3 is TGCAGTTGGGGCGGGCCTGAAGCTTTCTTT. Translating it yields CSWGGPEAFF.